What follows are 23 T cell receptor beta chains derived from one specimen sequenced in a study of blood T cell repertoires in COVID-19 (TCRdb year 2020). Library prep was done by the immunoSEQ multiplex PCR assay. TCRdb took this table from immuneACCESS and kept in-frame rearrangements with V and J called. Such tables lack part of the clones; where checked against another copy, unresolved V genes explain under half of the gap, and the rest is unexplained. Recorded for this sample are 190,000 or so clones; about 85% of them occurred a single time. The top ten clonotypes cover roughly a sixth of the sample. The sequenced sample was PBMCs or T cells enriched from blood (not recorded which). All receptors come from a man aged 35 to 55 who had recovered from COVID-19.

This chain connects TRBV6-4 to TRBJ2-2, with 12 bases lining up with TRBD2. The germline V gene encodes CDR1 MRHNA and CDR2 SNTAGT. V was clipped by 6 bases and J by 0 bases; unmatched bases: 2. The length of the CDR3 is 16 residues. CDR3 DNA: TGTGCCAGCAGAAGGACTAGCGGGACGAACACCGGGGAGCTGTTTTTT. Protein: CASRRTSGTNTGELFF.

The chain links TRBV5-1 to TRBJ1-4, with 7 bases that match TRBD1. This CDR3 has 15 amino acids. With 3 bases clipped from V and 4 bases from J, the junction kept 6 bases outside the gene matches. Germline lookup yields CDR1 SGHRS and CDR2 YFSETQ. In nucleotides, the CDR3 is TGCGCCAGCAGCTCCCAGACAGGGCTTAATGAAAAACTGTTTTTT. Amino acid sequence: CASSSQTGLNEKLFF. Full variable domain (missing parts from reference TRBV5-1 and TRBJ1-4): KAGVTQTPRYLIKTRGQQVTLSCSPISGHRSVSWYQQTPGQGLQFLFEYFSETQRNKGNFPGRFSGRQFSNSRSEMNVSTLELGDSALYLCASSSQTGLNEKLFFGSGTQLSVL.

The chain carries TRBV11-2 and TRBJ1-3, with D tentatively TRBD1 (6 bases). The V gene's germline CDR1 is SGHAT and CDR2 FQNNGV. The CDR3 spans 16 residues. The V end was cut by 2 bases, the J end by 0 bases, with 11 bases between. Here the CDR3 reads CASSLYGTNSGNTIYF. The CDR3 DNA is TGTGCCAGCAGCTTATACGGGACAAACTCTGGAAACACCATATATTTT.

The chain recombines TRBV27 with TRBJ1-2; a possible D gene is TRBD1 (5 bases). CDR3 size: 12 residues. Trimming removed 2 bases at V and 8 bases at J, with 9 bases between. Germline V gives CDR1 MNHEY, CDR2 SMNVEV (reference sequence). The CDR3 DNA reads as TGTGCCAGCAGTTTACGGGGGTACGGCTACACCTTC. It translates to CASSLRGYGYTF.

The chain is built from TRBV19 and TRBJ2-1; TRBD2 aligns across 7 bases. Germline V lookup: CDR1 LNHDA, CDR2 SQIVND (reference sequence). CDR3 length: 16 amino acids. V was pared by 0 bases and J by 4 bases, with 6 bases of the junction left unmatched. This CDR3 reads CASSIDIGGSYNEQFF. CDR3 bases: TGTGCCAGTAGTATAGATATCGGCGGGAGTTACAATGAGCAGTTCTTC.

V usage is TRBV3-1 (or the pseudogene TRBV3-2) and J usage is TRBJ2-7; D is possibly TRBD1 (5 bases). This CDR3 is built from 14 residues. The germline V gene has CDR1 LGHDT and CDR2 YNNKEL (reference sequence). V shed 3 bases and J shed 5 bases, with 14 bases lying between them. The CDR3 reads CASSHRQGQDEQYF. The CDR3 DNA reads as TGTGCCAGCAGCCACCGCCAGGGCCAGGACGAGCAGTACTTC.

This chain connects TRBV18 to TRBJ2-5; the D gene is possibly TRBD2 (5 bases). The CDR3 length is 12 residues. Trimming took 4 bases from V and 5 from J, leaving 8 bases between them. Germline V lookup: CDR1 KGHSH, CDR2 LQKENI. The CDR3 region is CASSQEVETQYF. CDR3 in DNA: TGTGCCAGCTCACAGGAGGTTGAGACCCAGTACTTC.

V and J are TRBV5-6 and TRBJ2-5, with TRBD1 as a possible D gene (6 bases). Germline CDR1 reads SGHDT; CDR2 reads YYEEEE. V dropped 3 bases and J dropped 2 bases, with 11 bases sitting between them. This CDR3 is 14 amino acids long. The CDR3 protein is CASSYPGHQETQYF. The DNA of the CDR3 is TGTGCCAGCAGCTATCCGGGACATCAAGAGACCCAGTACTTC.

The gene calls are TRBV14 and TRBJ2-5; possibly TRBD2 for D (5 bases). Trimming took 4 bases from V and 1 from J, leaving 13 bases between them. The CDR3 length is 15 residues. Germline V gene sequence: CDR1 SGHDN, CDR2 FVKESK. The CDR3 bases are TGTGCCAGCAGCCCTTATACCGGGGTCCAAGAGACCCAGTACTTC. It is translated as CASSPYTGVQETQYF.

The chain combines TRBV7-2 with TRBJ2-7; 7 nucleotides agree with TRBD1. The junction had 7 bases not matched to a gene; V was cut back by 5 bases and J by 3 bases. Germline CDR1 SGHTA, CDR2 FQGNSA. This CDR3 is 14 amino acids long. Written as DNA, the CDR3 is TGTGCCAGCAGCGAAAACCCAGGGGGCTACGAGCAGTACTTC. It encodes CASSENPGGYEQYF.

The gene calls are TRBV27 and TRBJ2-3, with TRBD1 matching 11 bases. Trimming at V came to 1 base and at J to 6 bases, leaving 9 bases not matched to a gene. The germline V gene has CDR1 MNHEY and CDR2 SMNVEV (reference sequence). This CDR3 comprises 17 residues. The CDR3 bases are TGTGCCAGCAGTTTATTCGGGACCGGGACAGGGGGTGATACGCAGTATTTT. This encodes CASSLFGTGTGGDTQYF.

The V gene is TRBV30, the J gene TRBJ1-6, with TRBD1 as a possible D gene (6 bases). Per the germline V gene, CDR1 is GTSNPN and CDR2 is SVGIG (reference sequence). V lost 1 base to trimming and J lost 7 bases, with 14 bases between them. This CDR3 is 15 amino acids long. CDR3 loop: CAWSGTAPGNSPLHF. CDR3 sequence (DNA): TGTGCCTGGAGTGGGACAGCTCCAGGAAATTCACCCCTCCACTTT.

The chain has TRBV10-3 and TRBJ2-3; D might be TRBD1 (6 bases). Trimming removed 3 bases at V and 6 bases at J, with 22 bases between. The CDR3 runs 17 residues. Germline V gene data show CDR1 as ENHRY and CDR2 as SYGVKD. The CDR3 coding sequence is TGTGCCATCAGTGAATTTGATGCCCAGGGGCTCACGGATACGCAGTATTTT. This encodes CAISEFDAQGLTDTQYF.

The V call is TRBV19, the J call TRBJ2-7; 7 nucleotides align to TRBD2. V lost 8 bases and J lost 5; bases outside the gene matches: 15. The CDR3 totals 15 residues. The germline gives CDR1 LNHDA, CDR2 SQIVND (reference sequence). The CDR3 loop reads CASHSGGGGPHEQYF. In DNA, the CDR3 is TGTGCCAGTCATTCGGGGGGAGGAGGGCCACACGAGCAGTACTTC. Full variable domain (rest looked up from reference TRBV19 and TRBJ2-7): DGGITQSPKYLFRKEGQNVTLSCEQNLNHDAMYWYRQDPGQGLRLIYYSQIVNDFQKGDIAEGYSVSREKKESFPLTVTSAQKNPTAFYLCASHSGGGGPHEQYFGPGTRLTVT.

The chain uses TRBV7-2 and TRBJ1-3; 8 bases match TRBD1. This CDR3 region has 15 residues. Trimming cost V 6 bases and J 0 bases; bases outside gene matches: 4. Germline V gives CDR1 SGHTA, CDR2 FQGNSA. The CDR3 bases are TGTGCCAGCAGTAGAACAGGGGGCTCTGGAAACACCATATATTTT. This encodes CASSRTGGSGNTIYF.

The chain couples TRBV6-2 or TRBV6-3 to TRBJ2-7; D is perhaps TRBD1 or TRBD2 (6 bases each). V was cut by 6 bases and J by 4 bases, with 13 bases left in between. Germline V gene sequence: CDR1 MNHEY, CDR2 SVGEGT. This CDR3 spans 13 amino acids. Here the CDR3 DNA reads TGTGCCAGCAGCGGGGGCATTGGATACGAGCAGTACTTC. Translated: CASSGGIGYEQYF.

The CDR3 reads CASSGSGTSGYNEQFF. The CDR3 coding sequence is TGTGCCAGCAGCGGATCGGGGACTAGCGGCTACAATGAGCAGTTCTTC. The J gene is TRBJ2-1, the V gene TRBV11-2, with 11 bases that match TRBD2. This CDR3 has 16 amino acids. Per germline, CDR1 SGHAT and CDR2 FQNNGV. V lost 5 bases, J lost 3 bases, and 6 bases stayed unmatched.

J is TRBJ1-5 and V is TRBV2; the match to TRBD1 covers 7 bases. Trimming cost V 1 base and J 3 bases; bases outside gene matches: 3. Germline lookup yields CDR1 SNHLY and CDR2 FYNNEI. The CDR3 loop spans 15 amino acids. As DNA, the CDR3 is TGTGCCAGCAGTGAAGACAGGGGTTACAATCAGCCCCAGCATTTT. Translated, it gives CASSEDRGYNQPQHF.

CDR3 loop: CASSLSISGRAWDTQYF. The CDR3 region has the DNA TGTGCCAGCAGTTTATCGATTAGCGGGAGGGCCTGGGATACGCAGTATTTT. V and J are TRBV27 and TRBJ2-3, with 11 bases identical to TRBD2. Per the germline V gene, CDR1 is MNHEY and CDR2 is SMNVEV (reference sequence). The J segment lost 6 bases and the V segment lost 0 bases, leaving 8 bases of the junction unmatched. CDR3 length: 17 amino acids.

The rearrangement uses TRBV5-1 and TRBJ1-6; 7 bases line up with TRBD1. The length of the CDR3 is 14 residues. Germline V gives CDR1 SGHRS, CDR2 YFSETQ. The trim removed 4 bases at V and 9 bases at J, leaving 7 bases unmatched. In nucleotides, the CDR3 is TGCGCCAGCAGCCCGGGACAGCCGAGTTCACCCCTCCACTTT. It translates to CASSPGQPSSPLHF.

The DNA for the CDR3 is TGTGCCAGCAGTGGGACAAGCCGCTCTGGAAACACCATATATTTT. The encoded protein is CASSGTSRSGNTIYF. This rearrangement joins TRBV2 to TRBJ1-3, with D maybe TRBD1 (5 bases). This CDR3 region has 15 residues. The V and J ends lost 4 bases and 0 bases respectively, with 10 bases between them. Germline V gives CDR1 SNHLY, CDR2 FYNNEI.

The gene calls are TRBV28 and TRBJ2-7; 9 nucleotides align to TRBD1. The V segment lost 3 bases and the J segment 6 bases; nucleotides outside the gene matches: 9. Germline CDR1 is MDHEN and CDR2 is SYDVKM. The CDR3 covers 15 residues. The CDR3 loop is CASSFRDRDWSEQYF. In DNA form, the CDR3 reads TGTGCCAGCAGTTTCAGGGACAGGGATTGGAGCGAGCAGTACTTC.

J is TRBJ1-5 and V is TRBV4-2, with D maybe TRBD1 (5 bases). Germline V gives CDR1 LGHNA, CDR2 YNFKEQ. V was shortened by 2 bases and J by 0 bases, with 8 bases between the two germline ends. The length of the CDR3 is 15 residues. The DNA of the CDR3 is TGTGCCAGCAGCCAAAACAGGTATAGCAATCAGCCCCAGCATTTT. It encodes CASSQNRYSNQPQHF.